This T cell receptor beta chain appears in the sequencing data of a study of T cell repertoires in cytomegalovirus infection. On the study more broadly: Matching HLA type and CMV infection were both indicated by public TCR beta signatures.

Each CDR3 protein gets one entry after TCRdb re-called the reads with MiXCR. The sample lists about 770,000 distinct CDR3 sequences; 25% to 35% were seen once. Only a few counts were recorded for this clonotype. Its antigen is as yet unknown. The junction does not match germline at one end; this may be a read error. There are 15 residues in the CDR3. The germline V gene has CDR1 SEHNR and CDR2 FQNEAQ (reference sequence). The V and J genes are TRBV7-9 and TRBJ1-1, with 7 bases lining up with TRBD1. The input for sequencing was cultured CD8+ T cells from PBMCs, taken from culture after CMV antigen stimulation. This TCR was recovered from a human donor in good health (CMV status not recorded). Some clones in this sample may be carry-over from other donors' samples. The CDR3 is CASSALQGLKTEAFF. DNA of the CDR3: TGTGCCAGCAGCGCCCTACAGGGGTTGAAGACTGAAGCTTTCTTT.